The 20 T cell receptor beta chains below all came from one sample that was sequenced in a study of identical twins' blood T cells. TCRdb redid the calling of the 5' RACE reads with MiXCR, one entry per CDR3 protein. The table includes 350,000 to 450,000 distinct CDR3 sequences, approximately 30% detected once. Material: PBMCs. These receptors were collected from a woman aged 18 to 55 in good health.

The CDR3 nucleotides read TGCAGTGCTAGAGATGTAGGGGGAAACACCATATATTTT. It codes for CSARDVGGNTIYF. The chain has TRBV20-1 and TRBJ1-3, with D unresolved. V lost 0 bases and J lost 4, with 7 bases in between. CDR3 length: 13 residues. Germline V lookup: CDR1 DFQATT, CDR2 SNEGSKA (reference sequence).

This clonotype was observed many times. This chain links TRBV10-3 with TRBJ1-1; D remains ambiguous. Germline CDR1 is ENHRY and CDR2 is SYGVKD. V was cut by 0 bases and J by 3 bases, with 8 bases left in between. The CDR3 is 14 residues long. The CDR3 sequence is CAISESGQDTEAFF. The CDR3 DNA reads as TGTGCCATCAGTGAGTCTGGCCAGGACACTGAAGCTTTCTTT.

The V call is TRBV7-9, the J call TRBJ2-7; D perhaps matches TRBD2 (7 bases). Germline loops: CDR1 SEHNR, CDR2 FQNEAQ (reference sequence). V was pared by 2 bases and J by 3 bases, with 17 bases between. The CDR3 has 16 residues. This chain's CDR3 is CASSLNLGGRSYEQYF. The CDR3 nucleotides read TGTGCCAGCAGCTTAAACCTCGGGGGGCGAAGCTACGAGCAGTACTTC.

The chain uses TRBV20-1 and TRBJ1-1; TRBD1 might be the D (6 bases). CDR1 and CDR2 from the germline V gene are DFQATT and SNEGSKA (reference sequence). Trimming took 6 bases from V and 4 from J, leaving 15 bases between them. The CDR3 loop spans 13 amino acids. The CDR3: CSAGRGQGTEAFF. CDR3 in DNA: TGCAGTGCCGGCCGGGGGCAGGGCACTGAAGCTTTCTTT.

V usage is TRBV19 and J usage is TRBJ1-5; no clear D. The germline V and J ends were trimmed by 4 bases and 6 bases, with 10 bases remaining between them. Germline V CDR1 and CDR2: LNHDA, SQIVND (reference sequence). The CDR3 extends over 13 amino acids. The CDR3 sequence: CASSTHRIQPQHF. CDR3 in DNA: TGTGCCAGTAGTACCCACAGAATTCAGCCCCAGCATTTT.

The table lists this clonotype with many counts. The chain is built from TRBV12-3 or TRBV12-4 and TRBJ2-1; TRBD1 aligns across 9 bases. The CDR3 is 16 amino acids. Germline trimming cut 7 bases from V and 6 bases from J; bases unmatched to any gene: 13. The CDR3 DNA is TGTGCCAGCACCCGAGAGACGGGACAGGGTCGCAATGAGCAGTTCTTC. Protein sequence: CASTRETGQGRNEQFF.

The chain employs TRBV27 and TRBJ1-1, with D perhaps TRBD1 (5 bases). The CDR3 is 13 amino acids. Deletions cut 7 bases from V and 8 bases from J, with 17 bases between. In germline, CDR1 is MNHEY, CDR2 SMNVEV (reference sequence). The CDR3 nucleotides read TGTGCCAGCACACCGGGACTGGGGATCGAAGCTTTCTTT. This sequence encodes CASTPGLGIEAFF.

This clonotype was counted a single time. The chain has TRBV20-1 and TRBJ2-3, with 8 bases lining up with TRBD2. The CDR3 loop spans 14 amino acids. Germline CDR1 reads DFQATT; CDR2 reads SNEGSKA (reference sequence). The junction had 10 bases not matched to a gene; V was cut back by 3 bases and J by 8 bases. The CDR3 loop is CSASSGGAGGTQYF. The CDR3 nucleotides are TGCAGTGCTAGTTCCGGGGGGGCCGGGGGTACGCAGTATTTT.

This clonotype was seen more than once but under ten times. The rearrangement links TRBV10-3 to TRBJ1-5; D is ambiguous. V was shortened by 6 bases and J by 1 base, with 13 bases between the two germline ends. The CDR3 contains 15 residues. The germline V gene has CDR1 ENHRY and CDR2 SYGVKD. The CDR3 DNA sequence: TGTGCCATCAGAAATCCCTCAGACAGCAATCAGCCCCAGCATTTT. It encodes CAIRNPSDSNQPQHF.

This clonotype was observed a handful of times. J is TRBJ1-2 and V is TRBV10-3, with 10 bases matching TRBD1. The junction had 6 bases not matched to a gene; V was cut back by 6 bases and J by 8 bases. Germline lookup yields CDR1 ENHRY and CDR2 SYGVKD. The CDR3 contains 13 residues. CDR3 coding DNA: TGTGCCATCAGCGGGACAGGGGTCAGGGGCTACACCTTC. This sequence encodes CAISGTGVRGYTF.

A word on this clonotype: A much more abundant neighbour one base away suggests this may be a read error. The rearrangement joins TRBV10-3 to TRBJ2-1, with 7 bases that match TRBD1. The CDR3 length is 15 residues. The ends lost 7 bases at V and 0 bases at J; junction bases unmatched: 6. Germline V gene data show CDR1 as ENHRY and CDR2 as SYGVKD. CDR3 amino acids: CAINPQGSSYNEQFF. CDR3 sequence (DNA): TGTGCCATCAACCCACAGGGGAGCTCCTACAATGAGCAGTTCTTC.

As to this clonotype: A clone one base away is much larger, so this may be a read error. V and J are TRBV20-1 and TRBJ2-3; 14 nucleotides agree with TRBD2. CDR1 is DFQATT and CDR2 is SNEGSKA in the germline V gene (reference sequence). The CDR3 length is 17 residues. Trimming removed 8 bases from V and 0 bases from J; junction bases left unmatched: 10. Here the CDR3 reads CSTIRLAGGLSTDTQYF. The CDR3 bases are TGCAGTACTATCAGACTAGCGGGGGGGTTGAGCACAGATACGCAGTATTTT.

This clonotype was counted many times. The V and J genes are TRBV18 and TRBJ1-5, with D maybe TRBD1 (5 bases). This CDR3 has 18 amino acids. CDR1 KGHSH and CDR2 LQKENI come from the germline V gene. The V end lost 3 bases, the J end lost 0 bases, and 18 bases lay between the germline ends. CDR3 in DNA: TGTGCCAGCTCACCGGGAACCGGGGCAAAATATAGCAATCAGCCCCAGCATTTT. Its protein is CASSPGTGAKYSNQPQHF. Using reference TRBV18 and TRBJ1-5 for the parts outside the CDR3, the full variable domain is NAGVMQNPRHLVRRRGQEARLRCSPMKGHSHVYWYRQLPEEGLKFMVYLQKENIIDESGMPKERFSAEFPKEGPSILRIQQVVRGDSAAYFCASSPGTGAKYSNQPQHFGDGTRLSIL.

The chain recombines TRBV5-1 with TRBJ1-6; TRBD1 might be the D (5 bases). CDR3 size: 14 residues. Germline lookup yields CDR1 SGHRS and CDR2 YFSETQ. V lost 4 bases and J lost 10, with 15 bases in between. The CDR3 loop is CASSKTEGRSPLHF. The CDR3 DNA reads TGCGCCAGCAGCAAGACAGAGGGCAGGTCACCCCTCCACTTT.

Notes on this clonotype: It may be a read error: a sequence one base away is much more abundant. The V call is TRBV28, the J call TRBJ1-1; D may be TRBD1 (5 bases). Germline V gene data show CDR1 as MDHEN and CDR2 as SYDVKM. The CDR3 is 12 amino acids. The CDR3 loop reads CAGRDVNTEAFF. The CDR3 DNA is TGTGCCGGCAGGGACGTCAACACTGAAGCTTTCTTT.

The CDR3 DNA reads as TGCAGTGCTAGAGCTCAATTTTTGAACACTGAAGCTTTCTTT. It encodes CSARAQFLNTEAFF. The chain couples TRBV20-1 to TRBJ1-1, with unresolved D. Looked up from germline, CDR1 is DFQATT and CDR2 is SNEGSKA (reference sequence). Trimming cost V 1 base and J 0 bases, with 9 bases left between them. CDR3 length: 14 residues.

This clonotype was counted between two and nine times. This chain joins TRBV20-1 and TRBJ2-3; D not resolved. CDR3 length: 13 residues. Per the germline V gene, CDR1 is DFQATT and CDR2 is SNEGSKA (reference sequence). The germline V and J ends were trimmed by 3 bases and 6 bases, with 13 bases remaining between them. The CDR3, as DNA: TGCAGTGCTAGGCTTGGTGGGTTCGATACGCAGTATTTT. It specifies CSARLGGFDTQYF.

This clonotype appeared a few times. The chain is built from TRBV20-1 and TRBJ2-5; perhaps TRBD2 as D (5 bases). V was cut by 3 bases and J by 1 base, with 12 bases left in between. From germline, CDR1 is DFQATT and CDR2 SNEGSKA (reference sequence). This CDR3 comprises 14 residues. The CDR3 DNA sequence: TGCAGTGCTAGGAGGGTCCAGACCCAAGAGACCCAGTACTTC. The encoded protein is CSARRVQTQETQYF.

This clonotype has at least ten counts. The chain links TRBV6-6 to TRBJ1-1; 7 positions agree with TRBD1. V shed 7 bases, J shed 0 bases, and the junction held 8 bases outside the gene matches. The germline V gene has CDR1 MNHNY and CDR2 SVGAGI (reference sequence). This CDR3 comprises 15 residues. The CDR3 protein is CASTAGDSMNTEAFF. The CDR3 DNA follows: TGTGCCAGCACCGCCGGGGACAGTATGAACACTGAAGCTTTCTTT.

The sample holds many counts of this clonotype. V gene TRBV20-1 combines with J gene TRBJ2-2; 7 nucleotides line up with TRBD2. Per the germline V gene, CDR1 is DFQATT and CDR2 is SNEGSKA (reference sequence). This CDR3 contains 13 residues. With V trimmed by 5 bases and J by 3 bases, 3 bases remained unmatched. CDR3 DNA: TGCAGTGCTTGGGACTATTACACCGGGGAGCTGTTTTTT. Amino acid sequence: CSAWDYYTGELFF.